The 11 T cell receptor beta chains reported below all come from one sample, sequenced in a study of beta chain features in type 1 diabetes. No antigen has been assigned to these receptors. Overall study results and limits: Patients with Type 1 diabetes showed moderately but significantly shorter TCRB CDR3s in all four CD4+ subsets.

Expressed TCRB transcripts were sequenced, since all the RNA that had been isolated was reverse transcribed. TCRdb's copy holds only in-frame clones and misses some; the assay was immunoSEQ multiplex PCR. The table shows roughly 260,000 clones, with approximately 11% occurring only once. Sample: naive CD4+ T cells from blood. Receptors were obtained from a man younger than 45 with type 1 diabetes.

This clone was seen more than once but under ten times. The chain links TRBV2 to TRBJ2-3; 9 bases are a match to TRBD1. CDR1 is SNHLY and CDR2 is FYNNEI in the germline V gene. J gave up 3 bases and V 9 bases, and 1 base lay outside the gene matches. The CDR3 has 12 amino acids. CDR3 coding DNA: TGTGCCAGTGGACAGGGGACAGATACGCAGTATTTT. Protein sequence: CASGQGTDTQYF.

J is TRBJ1-3 and V is TRBV9; the D gene is possibly TRBD1 (5 bases). The CDR3 covers 15 residues. Between the trimmed V and J ends, which lost 5 bases and 2 bases, there was a span of 14 bases. Germline V gives CDR1 SGDLS, CDR2 YYNGEE. In nucleotides, the CDR3 is TGTGCCAGCAGTGGACATGAAAGGACTGGAAACACCATATATTTT. Translating it yields CASSGHERTGNTIYF.

This chain uses TRBV7-9 with TRBJ2-7; tentative D call: TRBD1 (6 bases). Per the germline V gene, CDR1 is SEHNR and CDR2 is FQNEAQ (reference sequence). CDR3 length: 14 residues. V lost 2 bases and J lost 1, with 9 bases in between. This CDR3 is CASSLQGGSYEQYF. In DNA form, the CDR3 reads TGTGCCAGCAGCTTACAAGGGGGATCCTACGAGCAGTACTTC.

The chain couples TRBV12-5 to TRBJ1-1, with D possibly matching TRBD1 (6 bases). The V and J ends lost 1 base and 14 bases respectively, with 17 bases between them. The CDR3 is 13 residues long. From germline, CDR1 is LGHNT and CDR2 FRNRAP. The CDR3 reads CASGLDGRGAAFF. In nucleotides, the CDR3 is TGTGCTAGTGGTTTGGACGGCAGGGGAGCGGCCTTCTTT.

This clone was picked up a small number of times. In DNA, the CDR3 is TGTGCCAGCAGACAGGACAGGGGGAACACTGAAGCTTTCTTT. This gives the protein CASRQDRGNTEAFF. The chain is built from TRBV2 and TRBJ1-1; 9 bases fit TRBD1. V lost 6 bases and J lost 1; bases outside the gene matches: 3. The CDR3 runs to 14 residues. Looked up from germline, CDR1 is SNHLY and CDR2 is FYNNEI. The whole variable domain, remainder taken from reference TRBV2 and TRBJ1-1, is EPEVTQTPSHQVTQMGQEVILRCVPISNHLYFYWYRQILGQKVEFLVSFYNNEISEKSEIFDDQFSVERPDGSNFTLKIRSTKLEDSAMYFCASRQDRGNTEAFFGQGTRLTVV.

CDR3 in DNA: TGTGCCAGCATGGCAGGGCCAGGGGCCAACGTCCTGACTTTC. Amino acids: CASMAGPGANVLTF. The chain links TRBV7-8 to TRBJ2-6, with D perhaps TRBD1 (5 bases). Trimming shortened V by 7 bases and J by 4 bases, and 11 bases separated the two germline ends. CDR1 and CDR2 from the germline V gene are SGHVS and FQNEAQ. The CDR3 covers 14 residues. The full variable domain, with the rest looked up from reference TRBV7-8 and TRBJ2-6, is GAGVSQSPRYKVAKRGQDVALRCDPISGHVSLFWYQQALGQGPEFLTYFQNEAQLDKSGLPSDRFFAERPEGSVSTLKIQRTQQEDSAVYLCASMAGPGANVLTFGAGSRLTVL.

The sample holds a few counts of this clone. The chain links TRBV7-2 to TRBJ2-3, with D possibly TRBD1 on 6 matching bases. The V end lost 2 bases, the J end lost 0 bases, and 12 bases lay between the germline ends. The CDR3 is 16 residues long. Germline V gene sequence: CDR1 SGHTA, CDR2 FQGNSA. The CDR3 DNA sequence: TGTGCCAGCAGCTTAAGGGGGAATCCTAGCACAGATACGCAGTATTTT. As protein: CASSLRGNPSTDTQYF. Variable domain in full (rest from reference TRBV7-2 and TRBJ2-3): GAGVSQSPSNKVTEKGKDVELRCDPISGHTALYWYRQSLGQGLEFLIYFQGNSAPDKSGLPSDRFSAERTGGSVSTLTIQRTQQEDSAVYLCASSLRGNPSTDTQYFGPGTRLTVL.

A few counts support this clone. This chain uses TRBV5-4 with TRBJ1-1; maybe TRBD1 (6 bases). V was cut by 4 bases and J by 3 bases, with 13 bases left in between. Germline V gene data show CDR1 as SGHNT and CDR2 as YYREEE (reference sequence). The CDR3 contains 14 residues. As DNA, the CDR3 is TGTGCCAGCAGCCGTGACAGGCAGGACACTGAAGCTTTCTTT. Its translation: CASSRDRQDTEAFF.

This chain uses TRBV13 with TRBJ2-3, with 8 positions matching TRBD2. This CDR3 is built from 15 residues. The germline V gene has CDR1 PRHDT and CDR2 FYEKMQ (reference sequence). With 4 bases clipped from V and 0 bases from J, the junction kept 3 bases outside the gene matches. The CDR3 reads CASSSTSASTDTQYF. The CDR3 DNA reads TGTGCCAGCAGCTCGACTAGCGCTAGCACAGATACGCAGTATTTT.

This clone has a handful of counts. The gene calls are TRBV9 and TRBJ2-3; 9 bases align to TRBD2. The CDR3 runs 16 residues. CDR1 and CDR2 (germline): SGDLS, YYNGEE. After removal of 0 bases from V and 6 bases from J, the junction contained 8 bases not matched to a gene. The CDR3 region has the DNA TGTGCCAGCAGCGTAGCTGGCGGGGGGGCCAGGGATACGCAGTATTTT. Its translation is CASSVAGGGARDTQYF.

V usage is TRBV28 and J usage is TRBJ1-2; 8 bases match TRBD1. The V and J ends lost 3 bases and 0 bases, in that order; junction bases with no gene match: 24. The CDR3 is 22 amino acids. Germline lookup yields CDR1 MDHEN and CDR2 SYDVKM. CDR3 residues: CASSLPTGGIMTRFPANYGYTF. Here the CDR3 DNA reads TGTGCCAGCAGTTTGCCCACAGGGGGAATAATGACGCGTTTTCCAGCTAACTATGGCTACACCTTC.